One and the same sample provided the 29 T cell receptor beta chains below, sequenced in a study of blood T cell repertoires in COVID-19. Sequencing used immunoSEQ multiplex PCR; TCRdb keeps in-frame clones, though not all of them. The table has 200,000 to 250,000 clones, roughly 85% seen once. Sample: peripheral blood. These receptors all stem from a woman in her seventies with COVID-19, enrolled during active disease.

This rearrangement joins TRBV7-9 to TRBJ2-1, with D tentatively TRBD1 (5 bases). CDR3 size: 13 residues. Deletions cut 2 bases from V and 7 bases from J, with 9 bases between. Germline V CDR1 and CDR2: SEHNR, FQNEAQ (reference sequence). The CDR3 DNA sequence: TGTGCCAGCAGCTTAAATAGGGGTAATGAGCAGTTCTTC. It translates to CASSLNRGNEQFF.

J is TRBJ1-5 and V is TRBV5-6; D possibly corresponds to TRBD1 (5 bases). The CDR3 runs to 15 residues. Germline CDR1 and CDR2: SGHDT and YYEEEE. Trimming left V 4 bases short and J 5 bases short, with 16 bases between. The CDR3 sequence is CASSLRTPGHQPQHF. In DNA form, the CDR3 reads TGTGCCAGCAGCCTTCGGACACCTGGTCATCAGCCCCAGCATTTT.

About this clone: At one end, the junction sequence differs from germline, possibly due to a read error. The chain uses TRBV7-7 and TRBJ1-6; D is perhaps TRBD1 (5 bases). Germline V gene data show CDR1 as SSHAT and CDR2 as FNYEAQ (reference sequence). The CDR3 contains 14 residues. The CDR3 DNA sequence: TGTGCTAGCAGCGACAGCCGTATTAATTCACCCCTCCACTTT. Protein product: CASSDSRINSPLHF.

CDR3 protein: CASSLGLAGSYNEQFF. CDR3 coding DNA: TGCGCCAGCAGCTTGGGACTAGCGGGCTCCTACAATGAGCAGTTCTTC. The chain carries TRBV5-1 and TRBJ2-1, with TRBD2 matching 10 bases. The CDR3 is made up of 16 amino acids. Germline V gives CDR1 SGHRS, CDR2 YFSETQ. With 0 bases clipped from V and 0 bases from J, the junction kept 0 bases outside the gene matches.

This CDR3 is CASSFAGGYNEQFF. The CDR3 DNA reads TGTGCCAGCAGCTTTGCGGGAGGCTACAATGAGCAGTTCTTC. The chain employs TRBV7-3 and TRBJ2-1; 8 bases match TRBD2. Germline lookup yields CDR1 SGHTA and CDR2 FQGTGA. This CDR3 is built from 14 residues. Trimming at V came to 3 bases and at J to 3 bases, leaving 1 base not matched to a gene. Combining the CDR3 with reference TRBV7-3 and TRBJ2-1 gives the whole variable domain GAGVSQTPSNKVTEKGKYVELRCDPISGHTALYWYRQSLGQGPEFLIYFQGTGAADDSGLPNDRFFAVRPEGSVSTLKIQRTERGDSAVYLCASSFAGGYNEQFFGPGTRLTVL.

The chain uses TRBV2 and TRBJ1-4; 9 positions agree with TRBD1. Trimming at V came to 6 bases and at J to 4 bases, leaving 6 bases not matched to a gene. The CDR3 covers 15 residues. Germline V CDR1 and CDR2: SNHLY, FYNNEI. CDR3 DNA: TGTGCCAGCAGCGAGGACAGGGGATTTAATGAAAAACTGTTTTTT. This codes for CASSEDRGFNEKLFF. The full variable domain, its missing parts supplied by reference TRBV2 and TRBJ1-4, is EPEVTQTPSHQVTQMGQEVILRCVPISNHLYFYWYRQILGQKVEFLVSFYNNEISEKSEIFDDQFSVERPDGSNFTLKIRSTKLEDSAMYFCASSEDRGFNEKLFFGSGTQLSVL.

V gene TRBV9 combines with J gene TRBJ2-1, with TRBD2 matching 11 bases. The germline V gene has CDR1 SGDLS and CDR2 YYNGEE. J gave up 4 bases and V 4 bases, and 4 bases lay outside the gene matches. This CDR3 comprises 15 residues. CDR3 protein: CASSRGLAAYNEQFF. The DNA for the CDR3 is TGTGCCAGCAGCCGGGGACTAGCGGCTTACAATGAGCAGTTCTTC.

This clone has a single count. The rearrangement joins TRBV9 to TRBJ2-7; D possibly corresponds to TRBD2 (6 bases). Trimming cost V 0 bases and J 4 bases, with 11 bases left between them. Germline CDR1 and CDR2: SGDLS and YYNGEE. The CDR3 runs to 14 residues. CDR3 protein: CASSVGGGNYEQYF. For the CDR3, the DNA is TGTGCCAGCAGCGTAGGGGGCGGGAATTACGAGCAGTACTTC. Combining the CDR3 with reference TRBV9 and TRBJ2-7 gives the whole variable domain DSGVTQTPKHLITATGQRVTLRCSPRSGDLSVYWYQQSLDQGLQFLIQYYNGEERAKGNILERFSAQQFPDLHSELNLSSLELGDSALYFCASSVGGGNYEQYFGPGTRLTVT.

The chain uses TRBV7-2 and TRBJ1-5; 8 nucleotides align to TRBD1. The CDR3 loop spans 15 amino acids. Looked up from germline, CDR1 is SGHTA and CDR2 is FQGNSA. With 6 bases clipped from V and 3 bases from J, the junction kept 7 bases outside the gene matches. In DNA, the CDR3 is TGTGCCAGCAGTTCTAAGACAGGGGACAATCAGCCCCAGCATTTT. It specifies CASSSKTGDNQPQHF.

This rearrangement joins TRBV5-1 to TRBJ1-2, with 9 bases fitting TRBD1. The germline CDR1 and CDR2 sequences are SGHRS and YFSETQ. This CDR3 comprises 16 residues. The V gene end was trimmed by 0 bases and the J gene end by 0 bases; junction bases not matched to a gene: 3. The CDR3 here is CASSLAGTGTNYGYTF. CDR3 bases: TGCGCCAGCAGCTTGGCGGGGACAGGGACTAACTATGGCTACACCTTC.

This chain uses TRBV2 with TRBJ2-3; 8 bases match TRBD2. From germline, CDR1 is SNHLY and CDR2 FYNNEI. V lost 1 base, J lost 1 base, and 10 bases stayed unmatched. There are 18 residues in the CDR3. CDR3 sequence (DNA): TGTGCCAGCAGTGAAGGGTCTTCGGGACTAGTTGGCACAGATACGCAGTATTTT. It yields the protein CASSEGSSGLVGTDTQYF.

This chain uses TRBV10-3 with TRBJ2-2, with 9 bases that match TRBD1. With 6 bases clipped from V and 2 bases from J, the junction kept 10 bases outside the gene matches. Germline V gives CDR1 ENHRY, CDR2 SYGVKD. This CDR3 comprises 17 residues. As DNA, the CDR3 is TGTGCCATCAGGGTTTCCGCGGGACAGGGAAACACCGGGGAGCTGTTTTTT. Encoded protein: CAIRVSAGQGNTGELFF.

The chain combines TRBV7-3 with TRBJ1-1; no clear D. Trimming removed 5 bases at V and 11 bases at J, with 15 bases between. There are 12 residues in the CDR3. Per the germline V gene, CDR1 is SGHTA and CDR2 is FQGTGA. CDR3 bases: TGTGCCAGCAGCAACCCGGGTCTGGGTGCTTTCTTT. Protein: CASSNPGLGAFF.

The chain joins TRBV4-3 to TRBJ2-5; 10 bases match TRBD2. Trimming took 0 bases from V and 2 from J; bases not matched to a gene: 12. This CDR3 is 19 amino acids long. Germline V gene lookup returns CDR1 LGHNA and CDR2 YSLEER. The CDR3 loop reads CASSQDSGTSDRGQETQYF. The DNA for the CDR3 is TGCGCCAGCAGCCAAGATTCAGGGACTAGCGATAGAGGGCAAGAGACCCAGTACTTC.

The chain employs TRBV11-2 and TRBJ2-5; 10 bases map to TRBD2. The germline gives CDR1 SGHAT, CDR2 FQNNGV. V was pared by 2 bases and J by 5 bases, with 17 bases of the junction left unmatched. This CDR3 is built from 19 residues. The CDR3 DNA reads TGTGCCAGCAGCTTAATAATTGGAGCGGGAGGGCTCCAGGGGGAGACCCAGTACTTC. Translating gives CASSLIIGAGGLQGETQYF.

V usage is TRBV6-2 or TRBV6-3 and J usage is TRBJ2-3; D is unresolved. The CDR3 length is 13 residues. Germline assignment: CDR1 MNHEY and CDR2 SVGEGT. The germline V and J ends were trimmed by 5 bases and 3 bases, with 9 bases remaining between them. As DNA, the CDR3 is TGTGCCAGCAGTAGAGACGGGACAGATACGCAGTATTTT. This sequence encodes CASSRDGTDTQYF.

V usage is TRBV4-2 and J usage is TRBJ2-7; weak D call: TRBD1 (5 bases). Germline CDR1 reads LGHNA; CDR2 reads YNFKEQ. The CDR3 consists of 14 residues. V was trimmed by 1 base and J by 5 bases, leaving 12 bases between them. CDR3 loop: CASSQGVRDHEQYF. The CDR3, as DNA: TGTGCCAGCAGCCAAGGTGTCAGGGATCACGAGCAGTACTTC.

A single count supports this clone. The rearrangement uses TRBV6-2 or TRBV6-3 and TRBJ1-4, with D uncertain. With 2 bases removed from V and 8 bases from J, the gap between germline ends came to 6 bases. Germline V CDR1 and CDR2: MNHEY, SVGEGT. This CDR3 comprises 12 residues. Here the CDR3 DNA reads TGTGCCAGCAGTTACGACGGGGAAAAACTGTTTTTT. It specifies CASSYDGEKLFF.

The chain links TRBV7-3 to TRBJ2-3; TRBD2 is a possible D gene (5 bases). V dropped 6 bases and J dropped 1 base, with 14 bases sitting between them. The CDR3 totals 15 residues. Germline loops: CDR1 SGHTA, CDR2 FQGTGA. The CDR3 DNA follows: TGTGCCAGCAGTCTCGGGAATATGGGCACAGATACGCAGTATTTT. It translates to CASSLGNMGTDTQYF. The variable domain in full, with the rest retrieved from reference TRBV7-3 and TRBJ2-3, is GAGVSQTPSNKVTEKGKYVELRCDPISGHTALYWYRQSLGQGPEFLIYFQGTGAADDSGLPNDRFFAVRPEGSVSTLKIQRTERGDSAVYLCASSLGNMGTDTQYFGPGTRLTVL.

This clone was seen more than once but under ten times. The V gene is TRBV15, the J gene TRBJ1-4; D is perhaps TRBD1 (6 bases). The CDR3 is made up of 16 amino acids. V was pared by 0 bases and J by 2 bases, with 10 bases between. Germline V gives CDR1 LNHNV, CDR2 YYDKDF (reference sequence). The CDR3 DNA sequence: TGTGCCACCAGCAGAGATCAAACAGGGACTAATGAAAAACTGTTTTTT. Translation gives CATSRDQTGTNEKLFF.

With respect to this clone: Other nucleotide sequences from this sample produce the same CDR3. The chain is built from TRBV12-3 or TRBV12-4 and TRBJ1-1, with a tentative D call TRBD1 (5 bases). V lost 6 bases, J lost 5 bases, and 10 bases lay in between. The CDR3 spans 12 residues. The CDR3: CASSLRGTEAFF. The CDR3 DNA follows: TGTGCCAGCAGCCTCCGGGGGACTGAAGCTTTCTTT.

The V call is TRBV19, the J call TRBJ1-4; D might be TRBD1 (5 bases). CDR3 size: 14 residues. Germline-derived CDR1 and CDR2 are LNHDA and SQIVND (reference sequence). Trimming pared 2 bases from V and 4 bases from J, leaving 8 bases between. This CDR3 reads CASSIQGDNEKLFF. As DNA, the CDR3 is TGTGCCAGTAGTATACAAGGGGATAATGAAAAACTGTTTTTT.

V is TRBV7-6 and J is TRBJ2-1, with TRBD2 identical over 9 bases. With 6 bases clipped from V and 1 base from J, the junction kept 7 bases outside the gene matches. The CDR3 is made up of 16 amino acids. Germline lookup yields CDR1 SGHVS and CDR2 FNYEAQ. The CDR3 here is CASRDIAGGSYNEQFF. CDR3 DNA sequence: TGTGCCAGCAGGGACATTGCGGGGGGGTCCTACAATGAGCAGTTCTTC.

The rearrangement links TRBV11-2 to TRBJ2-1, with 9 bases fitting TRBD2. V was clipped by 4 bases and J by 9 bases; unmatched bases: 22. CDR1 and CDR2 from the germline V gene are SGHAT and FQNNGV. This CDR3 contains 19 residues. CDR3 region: CASSWLLGFSEREAVEQFF. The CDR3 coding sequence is TGTGCCAGCAGCTGGCTGTTGGGGTTCAGCGAGCGGGAGGCTGTTGAGCAGTTCTTC.

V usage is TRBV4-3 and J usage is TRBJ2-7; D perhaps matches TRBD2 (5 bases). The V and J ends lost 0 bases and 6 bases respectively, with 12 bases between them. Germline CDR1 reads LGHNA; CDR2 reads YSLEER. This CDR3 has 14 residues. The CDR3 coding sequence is TGCGCCAGCAGCCAAGAGATCCGAGGAGGCGAGCAGTACTTC. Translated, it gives CASSQEIRGGEQYF.

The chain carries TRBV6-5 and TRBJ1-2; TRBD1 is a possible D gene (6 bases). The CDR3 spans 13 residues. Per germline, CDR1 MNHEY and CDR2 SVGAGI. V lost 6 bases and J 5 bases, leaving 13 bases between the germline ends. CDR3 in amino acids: CASSLNRAYGYTF. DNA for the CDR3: TGTGCCAGCAGCCTGAACAGGGCGTATGGCTACACCTTC.

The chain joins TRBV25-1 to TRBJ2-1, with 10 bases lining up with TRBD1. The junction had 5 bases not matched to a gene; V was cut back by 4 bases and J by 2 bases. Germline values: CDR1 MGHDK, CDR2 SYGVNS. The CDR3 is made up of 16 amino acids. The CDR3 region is CASSGRQGATYNEQFF. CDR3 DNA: TGTGCCAGCAGTGGCCGACAGGGGGCCACCTACAATGAGCAGTTCTTC. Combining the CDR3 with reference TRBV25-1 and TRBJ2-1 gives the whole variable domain EADIYQTPRYLVIGTGKKITLECSQTMGHDKMYWYQQDPGMELHLIHYSYGVNSTEKGDLSSESTVSRIRTEHFPLTLESARPSHTSQYLCASSGRQGATYNEQFFGPGTRLTVL.

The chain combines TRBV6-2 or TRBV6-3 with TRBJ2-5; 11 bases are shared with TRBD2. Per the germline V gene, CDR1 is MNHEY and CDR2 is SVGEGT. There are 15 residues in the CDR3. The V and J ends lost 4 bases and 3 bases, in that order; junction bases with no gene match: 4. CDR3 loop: CASSSPLAGEETQYF. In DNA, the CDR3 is TGTGCCAGCAGTTCGCCACTAGCGGGAGAAGAGACCCAGTACTTC.

CDR3 region: CASSPRTAYGYTF. DNA for the CDR3: TGTGCCAGCAGTCCTAGGACAGCCTATGGCTACACCTTC. The chain has TRBV6-5 and TRBJ1-2, with D maybe TRBD1 (6 bases). V dropped 5 bases and J dropped 4 bases, with 11 bases sitting between them. Germline CDR1 MNHEY, CDR2 SVGAGI. This CDR3 has 13 amino acids.